This note documents a single T cell receptor beta chain sequence. Its cognate antigen is unknown. Researchers report isolating at least 6.5 million PBMCs per sample. These data originate in a study of blood T cells in healthy people across ages. Germline loops: CDR1 MNHEY, CDR2 SMNVEV (reference sequence). The CDR3 sequence is 14 residues long. Findings and caveats of the study: When set beside aged donors, long-lived donors presented more naive CD4+ cells and higher diversity.

Combining a sample-barcoded 5' primer with a J-beta primer mix, a second PCR ran for roughly 7 to 11 cycles. Unique molecular identifiers of 12 random nucleotides labeled each cDNA. Each CDR3 protein gets one entry after TCRdb re-called the 5' RACE reads with MiXCR. The sample consists of approximately 1.5 million distinct CDR3 sequences, about 35% of them appearing once. Sequencing used blood. J is TRBJ2-7 and V is TRBV27; 9 nucleotides align to TRBD1. The DNA end lines up better with TRBJ2-5; the J call may be wrong. The clonotype originates from a woman between 25 and 40 years old in good health. The CDR3 nucleotides are TGTGCCAGCAGTCGAGGACAGGGGCGGTGGACCCAGTACTTC. This codes for CASSRGQGRWTQYF.